One sample yielded the 24 T cell receptor beta chains listed below, sequenced in a study of T cell responses to AZD1222 COVID-19 vaccine (dated by TCRdb to the early 2020s). Preparation of the library involved the immunoSEQ multiplex PCR assay. TCRdb re-hosts the immuneACCESS table, in-frame sequences only. Its copies lack some clones; in the studies checked, an unresolved V gene accounts for under half of them, and the cause for the rest is not known. This sample holds some 130,000 clones; over 65% were observed only once. The top ten hold about 4% of the sample. Per the publication, the time point label means: baseline before first vaccination. This material consisted of peripheral blood, taken on day 0 of AZD1222 vaccination. The receptors stem from an adult in good health.

The count of this clone is one. The chain employs TRBV5-1 and TRBJ2-2; tentative D call: TRBD1 (5 bases). The V gene lost 0 bases and the J gene lost 5 bases, with 8 bases spanning the gap. This CDR3 is built from 14 residues. The germline V gene has CDR1 SGHRS and CDR2 YFSETQ. This CDR3 reads CASSLAGQTGELFF. The DNA for the CDR3 is TGCGCCAGCAGCTTGGCAGGGCAGACCGGGGAGCTGTTTTTT.

The J gene is TRBJ2-7, the V gene TRBV5-4, with 8 bases fitting TRBD1. J gave up 2 bases and V 5 bases, and 9 bases lay outside the gene matches. There are 15 residues in the CDR3. Germline assignment: CDR1 SGHNT and CDR2 YYREEE (reference sequence). This chain's CDR3 is CASSFQGAGPYEQYF. DNA of the CDR3: TGTGCCAGCAGTTTCCAGGGGGCCGGACCCTACGAGCAGTACTTC.

The chain employs TRBV14 and TRBJ1-2; D is ambiguous. The V and J ends lost 4 bases and 4 bases respectively, with 10 bases between them. Germline V gene sequence: CDR1 SGHDN, CDR2 FVKESK. The CDR3 is 13 amino acids. The CDR3 protein is CASSLSGPYGYTF. In DNA, the CDR3 is TGTGCCAGCAGCCTATCCGGACCCTATGGCTACACCTTC.

The chain joins TRBV7-7 to TRBJ2-2, with TRBD2 as a possible D gene (6 bases). Per germline, CDR1 SSHAT and CDR2 FNYEAQ (reference sequence). V was trimmed by 4 bases and J by 7 bases, leaving 22 bases between them. This CDR3 spans 17 amino acids. The CDR3 sequence: CASSSYSSGGIGGELFF. The CDR3, as DNA: TGTGCCAGCAGCTCCTATTCTTCAGGAGGGATTGGCGGGGAGCTGTTTTTT. Based on the CDR3 plus reference TRBV7-7 and TRBJ2-2, the full variable domain is GAGVSQSPRYKVTKRGQDVTLRCDPISSHATLYWYQQALGQGPEFLTYFNYEAQPDKSGLPSDRFSAERPEGSISTLTIQRTEQRDSAMYRCASSSYSSGGIGGELFFGEGSRLTVL.

The chain combines TRBV28 with TRBJ1-5, with TRBD1 matching 11 bases. This CDR3 is built from 16 residues. V lost 7 bases and J lost 5; bases outside the gene matches: 10. Germline CDR1 is MDHEN and CDR2 is SYDVKM. The CDR3 here is CASKPTWTGGYQPQHF. Written as DNA, the CDR3 is TGTGCCAGCAAACCAACTTGGACAGGGGGCTATCAGCCCCAGCATTTT.

V is TRBV4-1 and J is TRBJ2-7, with D possibly TRBD2 on 7 matching bases. The length of the CDR3 is 15 residues. The V end lost 3 bases, the J end lost 6 bases, and 18 bases lay between the germline ends. CDR1 is MGHRA and CDR2 is YSYEKL in the germline V gene. CDR3 region: CASSHGGHSGGEQYF. DNA for the CDR3: TGCGCCAGCAGCCACGGGGGGCACTCCGGGGGCGAGCAGTACTTC.

Here the CDR3 DNA reads TGTGCCAGCAGTGAGTTATCGTTGACAGGTGGGGGGGGTGAGCAGTACTTC. Amino acids: CASSELSLTGGGGEQYF. The chain has TRBV27 and TRBJ2-7, with TRBD2 as a possible D gene (7 bases). The germline gives CDR1 MNHEY, CDR2 SMNVEV (reference sequence). The CDR3 length is 17 residues. The V end was cut by 5 bases, the J end by 7 bases, with 27 bases between.

The chain couples TRBV24-1 to TRBJ2-1, with TRBD2 as a possible D gene (6 bases). The ends were cut back, 4 bases at V and 10 bases at J, with 19 bases in the middle. Germline-derived CDR1 and CDR2 are KGHDR and SFDVKD. The CDR3 loop spans 15 amino acids. The CDR3 sequence is CATSDSGRVRGEQFF. The DNA of the CDR3 is TGTGCCACCAGTGACTCGGGGCGGGTACGGGGGGAGCAGTTCTTC.

This clone has a single count. The chain carries TRBV28 and TRBJ1-5, with D maybe TRBD1 (5 bases). Trimming pared 2 bases from V and 2 bases from J, leaving 10 bases between. CDR3 length: 15 residues. Germline CDR1 and CDR2: MDHEN and SYDVKM. CDR3 sequence (DNA): TGTGCCAGCAGTTTAGGAGGGGCCGGCAATCAGCCCCAGCATTTT. It specifies CASSLGGAGNQPQHF.

The chain carries TRBV5-4 and TRBJ1-1; TRBD1 aligns across 7 bases. The CDR3 covers 14 residues. CDR1 SGHNT and CDR2 YYREEE come from the germline V gene (reference sequence). Trimming removed 3 bases from V and 2 bases from J; junction bases left unmatched: 4. The CDR3, as DNA: TGTGCCAGCAGCTCGACAGGGCAAAACACTGAAGCTTTCTTT. As protein: CASSSTGQNTEAFF.

The genes are TRBV7-2 and TRBJ1-2, with 7 positions matching TRBD1. J gave up 4 bases and V 5 bases, and 7 bases lay outside the gene matches. CDR1 SGHTA and CDR2 FQGNSA come from the germline V gene. CDR3 length: 14 residues. The CDR3 spells CASSRTGALYGYTF. The CDR3 nucleotides are TGTGCCAGCAGCAGGACAGGTGCTCTCTATGGCTACACCTTC. The variable domain in full, with the rest retrieved from reference TRBV7-2 and TRBJ1-2, is GAGVSQSPSNKVTEKGKDVELRCDPISGHTALYWYRQSLGQGLEFLIYFQGNSAPDKSGLPSDRFSAERTGGSVSTLTIQRTQQEDSAVYLCASSRTGALYGYTFGSGTRLTVV.

The V call is TRBV5-4, the J call TRBJ1-1; no firm D call. CDR3 length: 14 residues. Trimming shortened V by 4 bases and J by 1 base, and 11 bases separated the two germline ends. Germline CDR1 is SGHNT and CDR2 is YYREEE (reference sequence). The CDR3 region has the DNA TGTGCCAGCAGCGGAAGGCCGGGGAACACTGAAGCTTTCTTT. Its protein product is CASSGRPGNTEAFF. The full variable domain, its missing parts supplied by reference TRBV5-4 and TRBJ1-1, is ETGVTQSPTHLIKTRGQQVTLRCSSQSGHNTVSWYQQALGQGPQFIFQYYREEENGRGNFPPRFSGLQFPNYSSELNVNALELDDSALYLCASSGRPGNTEAFFGQGTRLTVV.

The chain employs TRBV2 and TRBJ1-1; D unclear. V lost 1 base to trimming and J lost 4 bases, with 10 bases between them. The germline gives CDR1 SNHLY, CDR2 FYNNEI. CDR3 length equals 14 residues. CDR3 residues: CASSEVGLGTEAFF. The CDR3 DNA reads as TGTGCCAGCAGTGAAGTGGGTTTGGGCACTGAAGCTTTCTTT.

The chain employs TRBV29-1 and TRBJ1-2, with a tentative D call TRBD1 (6 bases). Germline V lookup: CDR1 SQVTM, CDR2 ANQGSEA. This CDR3 contains 13 residues. Trimming shortened V by 5 bases and J by 3 bases, and 13 bases separated the two germline ends. The CDR3 DNA is TGCAGCGTTCCAAGTCGACAGGACTATGGCTACACCTTC. This encodes CSVPSRQDYGYTF. Variable domain in full (rest from reference TRBV29-1 and TRBJ1-2): SAVISQKPSRDICQRGTSLTIQCQVDSQVTMMFWYRQQPGQSLTLIATANQGSEATYESGFVIDKFPISRPNLTFSTLTVSNMSPEDSSIYLCSVPSRQDYGYTFGSGTRLTVV.

The chain recombines TRBV11-2 with TRBJ2-2; 7 positions agree with TRBD1. This CDR3 is built from 17 residues. Germline CDR1 SGHAT, CDR2 FQNNGV. J lost 2 bases, V lost 5 bases, and 11 bases had no gene match. The CDR3 loop reads CASSMPRDSPNTGELFF. CDR3 coding DNA: TGTGCCAGCAGCATGCCCCGGGACAGCCCCAACACCGGGGAGCTGTTTTTT.

The CDR3 loop reads CASTLTGTVKNIQYF. The CDR3, as DNA: TGTGCCAGCACTCTGACCGGGACAGTCAAAAACATTCAGTACTTC. The gene calls are TRBV2 and TRBJ2-4; 7 bases are a match to TRBD1. From germline, CDR1 is SNHLY and CDR2 FYNNEI. V was pared by 7 bases and J by 3 bases, with 9 bases of the junction left unmatched. The CDR3 contains 15 residues.

The rearrangement links TRBV9 to TRBJ2-5, with D perhaps matching TRBD2 (7 bases). The V end lost 4 bases, the J end lost 7 bases, and 17 bases lay between the germline ends. Looked up from germline, CDR1 is SGDLS and CDR2 is YYNGEE. The CDR3 is 14 residues long. The CDR3 DNA reads TGTGCCAGCAGCCCCGACGGGGGGCTGGGGACCCAGTACTTC. It translates to CASSPDGGLGTQYF.

This chain joins TRBV28 and TRBJ1-6, with D unclear. There are 20 residues in the CDR3. The germline V gene has CDR1 MDHEN and CDR2 SYDVKM. V was pared by 8 bases and J by 2 bases, with 28 bases between. The CDR3 spells CASSVNGRGWTVPYNSPLHF. The CDR3 DNA is TGTGCCAGCTCAGTTAATGGCCGGGGATGGACGGTTCCCTATAATTCACCCCTCCACTTT.

J is TRBJ1-1 and V is TRBV25-1; no definite D call. V was trimmed by 6 bases and J by 7 bases, leaving 15 bases between them. The CDR3 totals 13 residues. Germline CDR1 is MGHDK and CDR2 is SYGVNS. The CDR3 here is CASSQLGPVEAFF. DNA of the CDR3: TGTGCCAGCAGCCAACTCGGACCGGTTGAAGCTTTCTTT.

The chain joins TRBV19 to TRBJ1-5, with 9 bases identical to TRBD1. CDR1 and CDR2 (germline): LNHDA, SQIVND (reference sequence). Losses at the gene ends were 3 bases for V and 5 bases for J; bases not matched to a gene: 11. This CDR3 region has 17 residues. This CDR3 is CASSMGQGPVVDQPQHF. CDR3 bases: TGTGCCAGTAGTATGGGACAGGGTCCCGTCGTTGATCAGCCCCAGCATTTT.

There are a few counts of this clone. The CDR3 protein is CATSRDFVAPLHF. CDR3 in DNA: TGTGCCACCAGCAGAGATTTCGTCGCACCCCTCCACTTT. The J gene is TRBJ1-6, the V gene TRBV15; unclear D gene. Per the germline V gene, CDR1 is LNHNV and CDR2 is YYDKDF (reference sequence). CDR3 length: 13 residues. The V and J ends lost 0 bases and 11 bases respectively, with 8 bases between them.

This chain uses TRBV30 with TRBJ1-2; tentative D call: TRBD1 (5 bases). V shed 4 bases and J shed 4 bases, with 16 bases lying between them. This CDR3 spans 14 amino acids. Germline CDR1 and CDR2: GTSNPN and SVGIG (reference sequence). CDR3 in amino acids: CAWTAGRRGYGYTF. CDR3 sequence (DNA): TGTGCCTGGACCGCAGGGCGGAGGGGCTATGGCTACACCTTC.

This clone showed up just once. The CDR3 protein is CASSSPGKKNIQYF. DNA for the CDR3: TGTGCCAGCAGTTCACCGGGAAAAAAAAACATTCAGTACTTC. The chain joins TRBV28 to TRBJ2-4, with a possible D match to TRBD2 (5 bases). Between the trimmed V and J ends, which lost 4 bases and 4 bases, there was a span of 11 bases. CDR1 is MDHEN, CDR2 SYDVKM, per germline. This CDR3 is built from 14 residues.

This clone appeared a single time. For the CDR3, the DNA is TGTGCCAGCATCCTGTCGGGGGCCAGTTCAGGCTACACCTTC. Protein product: CASILSGASSGYTF. This rearrangement joins TRBV2 to TRBJ1-2; D is possibly TRBD1 (6 bases). V was trimmed by 7 bases and J by 8 bases, leaving 20 bases between them. CDR3 length equals 14 residues. Germline lookup yields CDR1 SNHLY and CDR2 FYNNEI.